The TCR beta chain under discussion was sequenced for a study of beta chain features in type 1 diabetes. Whole-study findings and limits: Among all four CD4+ subsets, Type 1 diabetes patients had TCRB CDR3s that were moderately but significantly shorter.

Every isolated RNA sample was fully reverse transcribed, so sequencing captured expressed TCRB transcripts. TCRdb keeps only in-frame clones here, not all; method: immunoSEQ multiplex PCR. Of roughly 240,000 clones in the sample, about 63% were seen once. With regard to this clone: Antigen unknown.

V gave up 2 bases and J gave up 3 bases, with 11 bases separating them. This CDR3 has 13 residues. Germline V gene sequence: CDR1 SQVTM, CDR2 ANQGSEA. The V gene is TRBV29-1, the J gene TRBJ2-7; D may be TRBD1 (5 bases). The specimen was naive CD4+ T cells from blood. This TCR was recovered from a man aged 25 to 40 in good health. The DNA of the CDR3 is TGCAGCGTTGAACAGGGAAGGGGCTACGAGCAGTACTTC. It yields the protein CSVEQGRGYEQYF.